These T cell receptor beta chains were read from a single sample in a study of Graves' ophthalmopathy and Graves' hyperthyroidism. TCRdb passed the multiplex PCR reads through MiXCR, listing each CDR3 protein once. The repertoire holds hundreds of thousands of distinct CDR3 sequences, with 45% as singletons. Sequencing was done on a sample of peripheral blood. These receptors were collected from an adult man with Graves' ophthalmopathy. Both conserved end residues are part of each CDR3. D genes are given only for firm matches. Part of the rows lack a size; the others show once, few, many or a class for expanded clones.

- TRBJ1-3 TRBV6-5 - CASFVRAGNTIYF TGTGCCAGCTTCGTACGGGCTGGAAACACCATATATTTT
few TRBJ1-6 TRBV20-1 - CSARAWGESFSPLHF TGCAGTGCTAGAGCTTGGGGGGAGTCCTTTTCACCCCTCCACTTT
- TRBJ2-7 TRBV20-1 TRBD2 CSARTSGFYEQYF TGCAGTGCTCGGACTAGCGGATTCTACGAGCAGTACTTC
- TRBJ1-1 TRBV5-5 - CASSLQGKAFF TGTGCCAGCAGCTTGCAGGGGAAGGCTTTCTTT
- TRBJ1-5 TRBV7-6 TRBD1 CASSPDPGQKNSNQPQHF TGTGCCAGCAGTCCCGACCCGGGACAGAAAAATAGCAATCAGCCCCAGCATTTT
- TRBJ2-7 TRBV5-1 TRBD1 CASSLGGQGNTYEQYF TGCGCCAGCAGCTTGGGGGGACAGGGGAATACCTACGAGCAGTACTTC
- TRBJ1-2 TRBV7-9 TRBD1 CASSFGVGTAFGYTF TGTGCCAGCAGCTTCGGTGTCGGGACAGCTTTTGGCTACACCTTC
few TRBJ2-7 TRBV20-1 - CSARDWSGGVGEQYF TGCAGTGCTAGAGATTGGTCAGGAGGGGTGGGGGAGCAGTACTTC
many TRBJ1-1 TRBV2 - CASRAENTEAFF TGTGCCAGCAGGGCCGAGAACACTGAAGCTTTCTTT
few TRBJ1-1 TRBV19 TRBD1 CASTWDRGRGTEAFF TGTGCCAGTACTTGGGACAGGGGGCGAGGTACTGAAGCTTTCTTT
- TRBJ2-5 TRBV29-1 TRBD1 CSSNRDSQETQYF TGCAGCTCCAACCGGGACAGCCAAGAGACCCAGTACTTC
- TRBJ2-5 TRBV7-3 TRBD1 CASSPGTGLQETQYF TGTGCCAGCAGCCCAGGGACAGGCCTACAAGAGACCCAGTACTTC
few TRBJ2-7 TRBV10-1 - CASSGSGPTVFYEQYF TGCGCCAGCAGTGGTTCCGGGCCGACGGTCTTTTACGAGCAGTACTTC
few TRBJ1-4 TRBV5-1 - CASSLVAQTNEKLFF TGCGCCAGCAGCTTGGTGGCACAGACTAATGAAAAACTGTTTTTT
- TRBJ2-7 TRBV2 TRBD2 CASSGGYLAGGSYEQYF TGTGCCAGCAGTGGGGGGTACCTAGCGGGAGGCTCCTACGAGCAGTACTTC
- TRBJ1-2 TRBV18 - CASSPGLQGGGYTF TGTGCCAGCTCACCGGGGCTACAGGGTGGTGGCTACACCTTC
- TRBJ2-5 TRBV12-3/TRBV12-4 TRBD1 CASSLSRQGRSGTQYF TGTGCCAGCAGTTTATCGCGACAGGGCCGCTCGGGGACCCAGTACTTC
few TRBJ1-6 TRBV29-1 TRBD1 CSVATGLDSPLHF TGCAGCGTTGCGACAGGGCTGGATTCACCCCTCCACTTT
- TRBJ2-5 TRBV29-1 - CSVAWRDGETQYF TGCAGCGTTGCGTGGAGGGATGGAGAGACCCAGTACTTC
few TRBJ1-5 TRBV7-6 TRBD1 CASSLEDGSGGNQPQHF TGTGCCAGCAGCTTAGAGGATGGATCAGGGGGAAATCAGCCCCAGCATTTT
- TRBJ2-7 TRBV6-5 - CASSYSSGSARYEQYF TGTGCCAGCAGTTACTCCTCGGGAAGCGCACGTTACGAGCAGTACTTC
many TRBJ1-6 TRBV14 TRBD1 CASSRTGVESPLHF TGTGCCAGCAGCCGGACAGGGGTAGAGTCACCCCTCCACTTT
- TRBJ2-7 TRBV2 TRBD1 CASSEDGTAQYF TGTGCCAGCAGTGAAGATGGGACAGCACAGTACTTC
- TRBJ1-2 TRBV20-1 - CSARDPREEGYTF TGCAGTGCTAGAGATCCCAGGGAGGAAGGCTACACCTTC
few TRBJ1-4 TRBV7-8 - CASSPWVYQGRKVYEKLFF TGTGCCAGCAGTCCCTGGGTGTACCAGGGGAGGAAGGTTTATGAAAAACTGTTTTTT
- TRBJ1-1 TRBV11-1 - CASSLGQSTEAFF TGTGCCAGCAGCTTGGGGCAGAGCACTGAAGCTTTCTTT
- TRBJ2-7 TRBV24-1 TRBD1 CATSDLSGQPYEQYF TGTGCCACCAGTGATTTGTCGGGACAGCCCTACGAGCAGTACTTC
- TRBJ2-7 TRBV2 TRBD1 CASGGQGSYEQYF TGTGCCAGCGGGGGACAGGGGTCGTACGAGCAGTACTTC
- TRBJ1-1 TRBV13 - CASSLGEAEAFF TGTGCCAGCAGCTTAGGGGAGGCTGAAGCTTTCTTT
- TRBJ2-7 TRBV6-5 - CASSYRQGNTYEQYF TGTGCCAGCAGTTACAGGCAGGGGAATACCTACGAGCAGTACTTC
- TRBJ1-1 TRBV5-5 TRBD1 CASSHRAGQGQNTEAFF TGTGCCAGCAGCCACAGAGCCGGACAGGGACAGAACACTGAAGCTTTCTTT
- TRBJ2-2 TRBV2 - CASSPLDNTGELFF TGTGCCAGCAGTCCCCTTGATAACACCGGGGAGCTGTTTTTT
- TRBJ2-2 TRBV10-2 TRBD2 CASSTGTIIPGELFF TGCGCCAGCAGCACCGGGACTATCATACCCGGGGAGCTGTTTTTT
- TRBJ1-2 TRBV29-1 - CSPGGGYYGYTF TGCAGCCCGGGAGGGGGGTACTATGGCTACACCTTC
- TRBJ1-5 TRBV6-1 - CASSERGANQPQHF TGTGCCAGCAGTGAGAGGGGTGCCAATCAGCCCCAGCATTTT
- TRBJ1-5 TRBV4-3 - CASSHPGKTQPQHF TGCGCCAGCAGCCACCCGGGGAAGACGCAGCCCCAGCATTTT
few TRBJ2-2 TRBV11-2 - CASSWGLANTGELFF TGTGCCAGCAGCTGGGGACTGGCGAACACCGGGGAGCTGTTTTTT
once TRBJ1-2 TRBV20-1 - CSARDSAAPNYGYTF TGCAGTGCTAGAGATTCGGCAGCTCCTAACTATGGCTACACCTTC
few TRBJ1-3 TRBV12-3/TRBV12-4 - CATTVSSGASGNTIYF TGTGCCACCACGGTTTCCTCAGGGGCCTCCGGAAACACCATATATTTT
many TRBJ1-6 TRBV2 - CASTDIENSPLHF TGTGCCAGCACCGACATCGAGAATTCACCCCTCCACTTT
once TRBJ2-7 TRBV7-6 TRBD2 CASSATTSGTSYEQYF TGTGCCAGCAGCGCAACCACTAGCGGGACCTCCTACGAGCAGTACTTC
- TRBJ1-1 TRBV27 - CASSYGPGNRGTEAFF TGTGCCAGCAGTTACGGACCGGGGAATCGTGGCACTGAAGCTTTCTTT
few TRBJ1-4 TRBV14 - CASSQGQGTNEKLFF TGTGCCAGCAGCCAAGGCCAGGGAACTAATGAAAAACTGTTTTTT
- TRBJ1-1 TRBV9 - CASSDEVNEAFF TGTGCCAGCAGCGATGAAGTTAATGAAGCTTTCTTT
- TRBJ2-2 TRBV20-1 - CSARQRPEPGELFF TGCAGTGCTAGACAACGACCCGAGCCCGGGGAGCTGTTTTTT
- TRBJ1-1 TRBV7-9 - CASSLMTANTEAFF TGTGCCAGCAGCTTGATGACTGCTAACACTGAAGCTTTCTTT
- TRBJ2-5 TRBV5-1 - CASSLTGGTQETQYF TGCGCCAGCAGCTTGACTGGGGGGACACAAGAGACCCAGTACTTC
few TRBJ1-5 TRBV7-9 - CASSTSQGGQPQHF -
- TRBJ1-2 TRBV7-3 - CASSFHNRLGYTF TGTGCCAGCAGCTTCCACAACCGACTTGGCTACACCTTC
once TRBJ2-2 TRBV29-1 TRBD1 CSGRTGNTGELFF TGCAGCGGTAGGACAGGGAATACCGGGGAGCTGTTTTTT